These T cell receptor beta chains were read from a single sample in a study of technical replicates of blood from a few donors. Generated by immunoSEQ multiplex PCR, the TCRdb table keeps only in-frame clones and is missing some. The sample consists of 70,000 to 90,000 clones, approximately 90% of them appearing once. The material sequenced was T cells isolated from PBMCs. The origin of the receptors is a human donor in good health. The CDR3 runs from the conserved cysteine through the conserved F or W. A D gene is named only where the DNA matches it firmly. The size field is filled for only some rows; it gives once, few, many or a size class.

D gene,clone size,J gene,V gene,CDR3 DNA,CDR3 protein
.,.,TRBJ1-1,TRBV12-5,TGTGCTAGTGGTTTGTCAACTTCAGGGAACACTGAAGCTTTCTTT,CASGLSTSGNTEAFF
.,.,TRBJ2-5,TRBV7-9,TGTGCCAGCAGCTTAGTTCCTAGGATGGAGACCCAGTACTTC,CASSLVPRMETQYF
.,.,TRBJ2-7,TRBV30,TGTGCCTGGAGTGTCGGGGGCGAGCAGTACTTC,CAWSVGGEQYF
.,.,TRBJ2-2,TRBV30,TGTGCCTGGCGGGCAGGGATGAACACCGGGGAGCTGTTTTTT,CAWRAGMNTGELFF
.,few,TRBJ1-1,TRBV5-1,TGCGCCACCCCCGACAGAGAAGCTTTCTTT,CATPDREAFF
.,.,TRBJ1-1,TRBV4-1,TGCGCCAGCAGCCAAGAAATTAAGGGGGCTGAAGCTTTCTTT,CASSQEIKGAEAFF
TRBD2,.,TRBJ2-1,TRBV10-1,TGCGCCAGCAGTGAGTCCGGACTAGCCTACAATGAGCAGTTCTTC,CASSESGLAYNEQFF
.,.,TRBJ1-5,TRBV18,TGTGCCAGCTCACCAGGGGGGATGGATCAGCCCCAGCATTTT,CASSPGGMDQPQHF
TRBD2,once,TRBJ2-3,TRBV5-1,TGCGCCAGCAGCTTGACCGCGGGAGGGGATACGCAGTATTTT,CASSLTAGGDTQYF
.,.,TRBJ2-1,TRBV19,TGTGCCAGTAGTATAGTAAGCGGGTACGTGTATGAGCAGTTCTTC,CASSIVSGYVYEQFF
TRBD2,once,TRBJ2-3,TRBV19,TGTGCCAGTAGTATTCGTACGGGAGGGAGCACAGATACGCAGTATTTT,CASSIRTGGSTDTQYF
TRBD2,.,TRBJ2-5,TRBV29-1,TGCAGCGTCGGACTAGCGGGGGGACAAGAGACCCAGTACTTC,CSVGLAGGQETQYF
TRBD2,.,TRBJ2-3,TRBV27,TGTGCCAGCAGTTTATTTGGCGGGGGAACCACAGATACGCAGTATTTT,CASSLFGGGTTDTQYF
.,few,TRBJ1-2,TRBV28,TGTGCCACCCTAAACGGAAGGCAGGGAGGCCGAGACTATGGCTACACCTTC,CATLNGRQGGRDYGYTF